The T cell receptor beta chain under discussion was sequenced for a study of blood T cells in healthy people across ages. A second PCR, run for about 6 to 11 cycles, used a sample-barcoded 5' primer plus a J-beta primer mix. TCRdb itself ran the 5' RACE reads through MiXCR, one entry per CDR3 protein. The sample has over 1,500,000 distinct CDR3 sequences; just under 50% are singletons. There are a few counts of this clonotype. Germline V gene sequence: CDR1 LGHNA, CDR2 YSLEER. V lost 0 bases to trimming and J lost 5 bases, with 12 bases between them. CDR3 length equals 15 residues. The sample comprised blood. This clonotype originated in a woman aged 40 to 50 in good health. The chain couples TRBV4-3 to TRBJ2-3; TRBD2 is a possible D gene (6 bases). This CDR3 reads CASSQDRGSRDTQYF. The CDR3 nucleotides read TGCGCCAGCAGCCAAGATCGGGGGTCGCGAGATACGCAGTATTTT.